This TCR beta chain was profiled in a study of blood T cells in healthy people across ages. Study outcomes and limitations: Estimates based on one million T cells were treated as lower bounds. A strong correlation between TCR beta diversity and naive T cell percentage was seen.

The CDR3 spans 12 residues. The V end was cut by 8 bases, the J end by 7 bases, with 15 bases between. As for this clonotype: Its target is unknown.

It was with a sample-barcoded 5' primer and a J-beta primer mix that a second PCR of roughly 6 to 12 cycles was run. TCRdb re-analysed the 5' RACE reads in MiXCR, keeping a single row per CDR3 protein. The sample consists of some 1 million distinct CDR3 sequences, 40% to 50% of them appearing once. The source is a woman aged 60 to 75 in good health. The sample taken for sequencing was blood. V gene TRBV12-3 or TRBV12-4 combines with J gene TRBJ2-7, with D uncertain. CDR3 bases: TGTGCCAGCCGCGGTAACCGCGGTGAGCAGTACTTC. Protein sequence: CASRGNRGEQYF.